This note documents a single T cell receptor beta chain sequence. Its antigen is as yet unknown. With 60 Vbeta and 13 Jbeta primers, the PCR was carried out. Method: immunoSEQ multiplex PCR; TCRdb's copy keeps in-frame clones and lacks some. The table counts around 200,000 clones; around 0.79% lies in the top ten. The sample comes from a study of cytomegalovirus exposure and HLA in healthy donors. General study points: Clonal expansion was found to be greater in HLA-associated TCR beta chains than in equally common others in a later analysis. Most TCR sequences were uncommon, yet certain public TCRs appeared in many donors. The productive fraction for most TCR beta V segments was about 87% or about 30% in an earlier analysis.

Input material: PBMCs. This TCR derives from a woman aged 18-29 years in good health and CMV-seropositive.

CDR3 amino acids: CASRLQGSEGYTF. Written as DNA, the CDR3 is TGTGCCAGCAGATTACAGGGGAGTGAGGGCTACACCTTC. This chain connects TRBV6-6 to TRBJ1-2; 7 bases align to TRBD1. Germline trimming cut 6 bases from V and 8 bases from J; bases unmatched to any gene: 9. This CDR3 is built from 13 residues. The germline CDR1 and CDR2 sequences are MNHNY and SVGAGI (reference sequence).